Listed below are T cell receptor beta chains from one sample, sequenced in a study of graft-versus-host responses after intestinal transplantation. The table came from immunoSEQ multiplex PCR; TCRdb's copy has only in-frame clones and leaves some out. This repertoire shows 15,000 to 20,000 clones, roughly four fifths found once; its top ten account for under 2%. The sample consisted of PBMCs, taken 14 days after transplant. Receptor source: a human patient who received an intestinal transplant, so some T cells may come from the graft donor. The CDR3 runs from the conserved cysteine through the conserved F or W. Fields, in order: D gene, V gene, J gene, clone size, CDR3 protein, CDR3 DNA. D genes are given only for firm matches. Clone size is not always given. Where it is, it says once, few, many or a class for expanded clones.

D: TRBD2; V: TRBV5-1; J: TRBJ2-5; size: few; CDR3: CASSLSGTSVEETQYF; DNA: TGCGCCAGCAGCTTGTCGGGGACTAGCGTGGAGGAGACCCAGTACTTC
D: TRBD2; V: TRBV5-1; J: TRBJ2-7; size: -; CDR3: CASSLKGLADYEQYF; DNA: TGCGCCAGCAGCTTGAAGGGACTAGCGGACTACGAGCAGTACTTC
D: -; V: TRBV11-2; J: TRBJ2-7; size: -; CDR3: CASSFDTYEQYF; DNA: TGTGCCAGCAGCTTTGACACCTACGAGCAGTACTTC
D: -; V: TRBV2; J: TRBJ2-4; size: -; CDR3: CASSENIQYF; DNA: TGTGCCAGCAGTGAAAACATTCAGTACTTC
D: -; V: TRBV6-1; J: TRBJ2-1; size: few; CDR3: CATDRTGGAYNEQFF; DNA: TGTGCCACGGATCGAACAGGGGGGGCCTACAATGAGCAGTTCTTC
D: -; V: TRBV9; J: TRBJ2-7; size: few; CDR3: CASSVCTGDEQYF; DNA: TGTGCCAGCAGCGTTTGTACGGGCGACGAGCAGTACTTC
D: TRBD2; V: TRBV7-9; J: TRBJ2-7; size: -; CDR3: CASSFRGGRPRYEQYF; DNA: TGTGCCAGCAGCTTCCGGGGGGGGAGGCCCCGCTACGAGCAGTACTTC
D: -; V: TRBV5-5; J: TRBJ2-3; size: -; CDR3: CASSLYAGGYTDTQYF; DNA: TGTGCCAGCAGCTTGTACGCCGGGGGCTACACAGATACGCAGTATTTT
D: TRBD2; V: TRBV13; J: TRBJ2-3; size: -; CDR3: CASSSRSTSGATDTQYF; DNA: TGTGCCAGCAGCTCCCGGTCGACTAGCGGGGCAACAGATACGCAGTATTTT
D: -; V: TRBV19; J: TRBJ2-1; size: -; CDR3: CASSKLRGMNEQFF; DNA: TGTGCCAGTAGTAAACTACGTGGCATGAATGAGCAGTTCTTC